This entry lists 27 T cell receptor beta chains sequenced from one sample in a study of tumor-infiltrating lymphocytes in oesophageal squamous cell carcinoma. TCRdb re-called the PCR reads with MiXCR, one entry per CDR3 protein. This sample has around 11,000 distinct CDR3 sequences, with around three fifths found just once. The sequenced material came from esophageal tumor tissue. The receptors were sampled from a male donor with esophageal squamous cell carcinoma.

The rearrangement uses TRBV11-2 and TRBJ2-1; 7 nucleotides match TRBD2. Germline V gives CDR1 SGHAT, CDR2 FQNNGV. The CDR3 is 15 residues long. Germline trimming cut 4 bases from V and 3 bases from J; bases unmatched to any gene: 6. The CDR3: CASSSHSGYYNEQFF. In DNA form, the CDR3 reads TGTGCCAGCAGCTCCCATAGCGGGTACTACAATGAGCAGTTCTTC.

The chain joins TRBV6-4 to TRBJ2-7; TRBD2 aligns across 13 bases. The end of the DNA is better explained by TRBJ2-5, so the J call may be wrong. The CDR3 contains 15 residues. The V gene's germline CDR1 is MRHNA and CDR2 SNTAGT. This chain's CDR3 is CASTPRTSGRETQYF. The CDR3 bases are TGTGCCAGCACCCCACGGACTAGCGGGAGAGAGACCCAGTACTTC.

DNA for the CDR3: TGTGCCAGCAGCTCTCAAGGGACAGGGGTTTTCAATGAGCAGTTCTTC. Residues: CASSSQGTGVFNEQFF. This sequence joins TRBV7-2 and TRBJ2-5; TRBD1 aligns across 10 bases. The end of the DNA fits TRBJ2-1 better, so the J call may be wrong. The CDR3 spans 16 residues. The germline V gene has CDR1 SGHTA and CDR2 FQGNSA.

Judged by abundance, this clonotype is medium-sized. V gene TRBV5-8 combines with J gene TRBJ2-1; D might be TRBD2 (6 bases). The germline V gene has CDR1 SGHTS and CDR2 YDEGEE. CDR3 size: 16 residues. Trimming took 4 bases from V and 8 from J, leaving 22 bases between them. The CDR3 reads CASSPGTPQYVDEQFF. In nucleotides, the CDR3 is TGTGCCAGCAGCCCAGGGACTCCGCAGTATGTGGATGAGCAGTTCTTC.

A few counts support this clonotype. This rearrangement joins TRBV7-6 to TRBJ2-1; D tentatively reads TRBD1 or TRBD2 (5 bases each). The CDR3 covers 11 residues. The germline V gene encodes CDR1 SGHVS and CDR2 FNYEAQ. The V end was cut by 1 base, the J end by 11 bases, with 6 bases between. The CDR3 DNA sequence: TGTGCCAGCAGCTTAGGGGGACAGCAGTTCTTC. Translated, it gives CASSLGGQQFF.

The CDR3 reads CASSFWGNEQFF. In nucleotides, the CDR3 is TGTGCCAGCAGCTTTTGGGGAAATGAGCAGTTCTTC. This sequence joins TRBV11-2 and TRBJ2-1, with D uncertain. Germline assignment: CDR1 SGHAT and CDR2 FQNNGV. This CDR3 spans 12 amino acids. Trimming removed 3 bases from V and 7 bases from J, with 7 bases in between.

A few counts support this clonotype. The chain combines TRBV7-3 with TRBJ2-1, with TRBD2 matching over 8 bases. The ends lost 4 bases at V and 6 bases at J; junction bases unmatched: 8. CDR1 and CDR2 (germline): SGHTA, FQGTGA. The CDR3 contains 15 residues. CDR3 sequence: CASSSRGGRGNEQFF. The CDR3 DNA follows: TGTGCCAGCAGCTCACGGGGGGGCCGAGGCAATGAGCAGTTCTTC.

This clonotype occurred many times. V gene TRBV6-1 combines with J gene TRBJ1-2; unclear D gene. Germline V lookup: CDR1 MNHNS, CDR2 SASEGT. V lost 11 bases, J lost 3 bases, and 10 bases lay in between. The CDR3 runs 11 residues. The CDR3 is CAVAEHYGYTF. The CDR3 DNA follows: TGTGCCGTGGCGGAACACTATGGCTACACCTTC.

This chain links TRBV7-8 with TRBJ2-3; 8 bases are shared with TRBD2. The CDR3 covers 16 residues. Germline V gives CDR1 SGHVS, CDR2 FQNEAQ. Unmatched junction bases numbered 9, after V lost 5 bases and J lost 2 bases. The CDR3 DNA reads TGTGCCAGCAGCCCTCTGGCGGGGGGATACACAGATACGCAGTATTTT. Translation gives CASSPLAGGYTDTQYF.

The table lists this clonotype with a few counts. Here the CDR3 reads CASTPGWAGEGSYNEQYF. The DNA for the CDR3 is TGTGCCAGCACCCCAGGGTGGGCAGGGGAAGGGTCCTACAATGAGCAGTACTTC. V usage is TRBV27 and J usage is TRBJ2-6; D may be TRBD1 (6 bases). The J call may not be correct, given that the DNA end is closer to TRBJ2-7. Germline values: CDR1 MNHEY, CDR2 SMNVEV (reference sequence). This CDR3 is 18 amino acids long.

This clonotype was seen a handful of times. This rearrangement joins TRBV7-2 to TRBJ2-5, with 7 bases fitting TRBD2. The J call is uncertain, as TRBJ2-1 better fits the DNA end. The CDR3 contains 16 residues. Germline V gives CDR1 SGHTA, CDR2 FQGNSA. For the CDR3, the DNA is TGTGCCAGCAAGGAAGGGGCGGGAGTAGGATACAATGAGCAGTTCTTC. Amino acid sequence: CASKEGAGVGYNEQFF.

CDR3: CASSESPGAISNTEAFF. CDR3 DNA: TGCGCCAGCAGTGAGTCGCCAGGGGCTATATCGAACACTGAAGCTTTCTTT. This sequence joins TRBV10-1 and TRBJ1-1; possibly TRBD1 for D (6 bases). Germline CDR1 WNHNN, CDR2 SYGVQD (reference sequence). Trimming removed 0 bases at V and 1 base at J, with 15 bases between. This CDR3 is built from 17 residues.

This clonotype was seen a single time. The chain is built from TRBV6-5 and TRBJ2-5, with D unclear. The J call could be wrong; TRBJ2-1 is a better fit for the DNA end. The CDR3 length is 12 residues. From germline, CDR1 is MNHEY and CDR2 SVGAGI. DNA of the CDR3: TGTGCCAGCACCCTCGGAGACAATGAGCAGTTCTTC. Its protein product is CASTLGDNEQFF.

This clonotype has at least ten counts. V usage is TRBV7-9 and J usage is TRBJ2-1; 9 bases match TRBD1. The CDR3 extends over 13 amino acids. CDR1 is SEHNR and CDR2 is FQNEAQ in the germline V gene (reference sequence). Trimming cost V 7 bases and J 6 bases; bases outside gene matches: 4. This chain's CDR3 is CASISTGGNEQFF. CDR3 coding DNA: TGTGCCAGCATCTCGACAGGGGGCAATGAGCAGTTCTTC. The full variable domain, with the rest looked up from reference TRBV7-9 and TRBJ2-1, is DTGVSQNPRHKITKRGQNVTFRCDPISEHNRLYWYRQTLGQGPEFLTYFQNEAQLEKSRLLSDRFSAERPKGSFSTLEIQRTEQGDSAMYLCASISTGGNEQFFGPGTRLTVL.

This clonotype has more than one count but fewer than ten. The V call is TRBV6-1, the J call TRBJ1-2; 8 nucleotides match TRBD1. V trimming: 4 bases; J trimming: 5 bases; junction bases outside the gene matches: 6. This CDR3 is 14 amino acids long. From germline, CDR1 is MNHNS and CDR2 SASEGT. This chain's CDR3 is CASSAQGGKYGYTF. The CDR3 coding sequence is TGTGCCAGCAGTGCACAGGGGGGAAAGTATGGCTACACCTTC.

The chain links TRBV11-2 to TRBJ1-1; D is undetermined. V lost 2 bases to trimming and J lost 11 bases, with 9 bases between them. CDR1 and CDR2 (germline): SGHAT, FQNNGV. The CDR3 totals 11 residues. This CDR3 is CASSLLGSAFF. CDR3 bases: TGTGCCAGCAGCTTATTGGGCAGTGCTTTCTTT.

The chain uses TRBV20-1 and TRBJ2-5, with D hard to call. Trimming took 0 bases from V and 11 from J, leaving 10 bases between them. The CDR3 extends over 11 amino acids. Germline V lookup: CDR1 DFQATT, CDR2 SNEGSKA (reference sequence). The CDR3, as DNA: TGCAGTGCTAGAGAGTGGGATGAGCAGTACTTC. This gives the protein CSAREWDEQYF.

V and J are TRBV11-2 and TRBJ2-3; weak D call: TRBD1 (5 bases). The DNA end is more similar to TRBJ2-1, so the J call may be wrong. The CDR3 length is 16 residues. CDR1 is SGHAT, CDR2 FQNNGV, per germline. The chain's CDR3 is CASSLDRVLDYNEQFF. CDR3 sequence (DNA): TGTGCCAGCAGCTTAGACAGGGTTTTGGACTACAATGAGCAGTTCTTC.

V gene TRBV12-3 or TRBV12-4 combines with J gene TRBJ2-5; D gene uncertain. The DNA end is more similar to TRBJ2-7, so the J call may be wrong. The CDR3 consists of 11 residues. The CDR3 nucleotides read TGTGCCAGCAGTTTCCGGATCGAGCAGTACTTC. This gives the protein CASSFRIEQYF.

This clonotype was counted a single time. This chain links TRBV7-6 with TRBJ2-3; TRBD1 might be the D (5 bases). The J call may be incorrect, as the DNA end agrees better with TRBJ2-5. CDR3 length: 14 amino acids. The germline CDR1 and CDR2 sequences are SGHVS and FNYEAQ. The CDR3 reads CASSPQVGRETQYF. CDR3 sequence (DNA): TGTGCCAGCAGCCCACAGGTTGGCAGAGAGACCCAGTACTTC.

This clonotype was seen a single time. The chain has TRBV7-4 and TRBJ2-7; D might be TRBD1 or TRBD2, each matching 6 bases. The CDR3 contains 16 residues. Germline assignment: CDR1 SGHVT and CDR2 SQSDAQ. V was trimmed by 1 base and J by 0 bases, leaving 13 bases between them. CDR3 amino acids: CASSLGGGLSSYEQYF. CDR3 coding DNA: TGTGCCAGCAGCTTAGGAGGGGGGCTAAGCTCCTACGAGCAGTACTTC.

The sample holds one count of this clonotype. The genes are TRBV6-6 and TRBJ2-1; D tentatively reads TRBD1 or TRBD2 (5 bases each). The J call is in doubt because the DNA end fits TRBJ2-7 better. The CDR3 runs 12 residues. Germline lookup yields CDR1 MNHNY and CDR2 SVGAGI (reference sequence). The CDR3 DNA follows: TGTGCCACCAGCCTACGGGGCGACGAGCAGTACTTC. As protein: CATSLRGDEQYF.

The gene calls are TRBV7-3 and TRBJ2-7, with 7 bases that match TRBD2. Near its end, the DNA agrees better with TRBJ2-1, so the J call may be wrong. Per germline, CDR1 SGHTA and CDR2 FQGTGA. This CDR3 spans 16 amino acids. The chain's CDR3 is CASSLGAGEGYNEQFF. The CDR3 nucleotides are TGTGCCAGCAGCTTAGGGGCGGGAGAAGGCTACAATGAGCAGTTCTTC.

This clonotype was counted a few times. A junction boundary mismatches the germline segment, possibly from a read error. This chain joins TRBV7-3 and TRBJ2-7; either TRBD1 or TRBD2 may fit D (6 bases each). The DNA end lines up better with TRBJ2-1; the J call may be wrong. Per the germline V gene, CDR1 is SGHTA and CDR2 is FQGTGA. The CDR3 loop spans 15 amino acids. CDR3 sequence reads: CASSERGDSHNEQFF. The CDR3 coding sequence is TGTGCCAGCAGCGAAAGGGGGGACTCCCACAATGAGCAGTTCTTC.

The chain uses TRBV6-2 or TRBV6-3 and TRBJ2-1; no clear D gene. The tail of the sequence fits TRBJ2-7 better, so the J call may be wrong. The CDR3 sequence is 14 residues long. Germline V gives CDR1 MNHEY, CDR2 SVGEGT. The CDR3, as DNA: TGTGCCAGCAGTTACACTAAGGGTTCCTACGAGCAGTACTTC. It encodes CASSYTKGSYEQYF.

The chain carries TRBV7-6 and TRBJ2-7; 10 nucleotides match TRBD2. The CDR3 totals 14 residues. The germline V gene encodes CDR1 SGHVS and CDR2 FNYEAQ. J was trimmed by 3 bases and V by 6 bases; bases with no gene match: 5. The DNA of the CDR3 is TGTGCCAGCAGTAATAGCGGGAGGAGCTACGAGCAGTACTTC. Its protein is CASSNSGRSYEQYF. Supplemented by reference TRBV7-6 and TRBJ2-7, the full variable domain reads GAGVSQSPRYKVTKRGQDVALRCDPISGHVSLYWYRQALGQGPEFLTYFNYEAQQDKSGLPNDRFSAERPEGSISTLTIQRTEQRDSAMYRCASSNSGRSYEQYFGPGTRLTVT.

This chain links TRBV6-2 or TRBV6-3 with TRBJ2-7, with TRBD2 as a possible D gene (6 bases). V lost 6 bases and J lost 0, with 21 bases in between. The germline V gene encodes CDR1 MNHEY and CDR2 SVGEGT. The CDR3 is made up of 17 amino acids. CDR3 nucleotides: TGTGCCAGCAGAGACGGGGAGGCCGTCCTTAGCTCCTACGAGCAGTACTTC. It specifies CASRDGEAVLSSYEQYF.